This T cell receptor beta chain emerged from a study of glioma-infiltrating T cells after dendritic cell vaccination. Study-wide context: Patients received autologous tumor lysate-pulsed dendritic cell vaccination between about 2002 and 2013. Dendritic cells derived from monocytes and pulsed with autologous tumor lysate formed the vaccine.

The protocol was immunoSEQ multiplex PCR, while the TCRdb copy is restricted to in-frame clones and leaves out a portion. The sample lists tens of thousands of clones, roughly 85% occurring once. The time point here: after dendritic cell vaccination, including at tumor progression/relapse. No glioblastoma patient carried an isocitrate dehydrogenase mutation. PBMC were collected before vaccination, two weeks after the third vaccination, and at progression. Germline CDR1 and CDR2: LNHDA and SQIVND (reference sequence). V lost 9 bases, J lost 3 bases, and 5 bases stayed unmatched. This CDR3 has 13 amino acids.

The chain combines TRBV19 with TRBJ1-5, with 7 nucleotides matching TRBD1. The receptor's source is a human donor with glioblastoma. This material consisted of blood, taken after dendritic cell vaccination. The CDR3 protein is CASGTATNQPQHF. In nucleotides, the CDR3 is TGTGCCAGCGGGACAGCGACCAATCAGCCCCAGCATTTT.